This T cell receptor beta chain was found in a study of T-cell reconstitution after alpha-beta-depleted transplantation in children. A library of TCRbeta sequences, prepared with unique molecular identifiers, was generated. TCRdb called the PCR reads again in MiXCR, with one record for every CDR3 protein. Of about 460,000 distinct CDR3 sequences detected, about an eighth appear once; the ten largest clones hold 13% to 15%. Study-level points and caveats: Several hundred expanded graft clones reportedly gave rise to the alpha-beta T cells present about two months after transplant. It was surviving recipient T cells and thymic progenitors that gave some patients high TCRbeta diversity at day 60. A year post-transplant, T-cell counts and diversity derived mostly from newly produced T cells.

The CDR3 runs 17 residues. This clonotype was seen a few times. The target antigen is unknown. The origin of this receptor is a female patient aged 2-15 years who had a stem cell transplant for aplastic anemia, so the T cells may come from the graft donor. Sequenced material: PBMCs, mostly from graft donor cells, taken 180 days after TCRalphabeta/CD19-depleted stem cell transplant. The genes are TRBV21-1 and TRBJ2-1; TRBD2, as called in the table, went unchecked against the DNA. TRBV21-1 counts as a pseudogene. CDR3 in amino acids: CASSPSSGRTVYNEQFF. DNA of the CDR3: TGTGCCAGCAGCCCTTCTAGCGGGAGGACGGTCTACAATGAGCAGTTCTTC.